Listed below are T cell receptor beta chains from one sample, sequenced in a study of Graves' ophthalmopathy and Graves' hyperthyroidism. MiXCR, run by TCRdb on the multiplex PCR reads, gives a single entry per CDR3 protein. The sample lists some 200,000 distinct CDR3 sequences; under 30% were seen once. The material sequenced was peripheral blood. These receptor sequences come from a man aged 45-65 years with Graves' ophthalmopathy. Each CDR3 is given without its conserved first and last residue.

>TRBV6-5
ASSYSVGTGVEQY
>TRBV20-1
SARGDKLETQY
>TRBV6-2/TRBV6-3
ALRGPEGRELF
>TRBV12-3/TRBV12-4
ASSQGQGAQETQY
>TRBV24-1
ATSDSHDQPQH
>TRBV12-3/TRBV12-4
ASTQNRVQGTQY
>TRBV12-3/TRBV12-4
ASIQRQANTEAF
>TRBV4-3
ASSQELAENIQY
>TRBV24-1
ATRDRGRAGELF
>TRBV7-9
ASNVVGQKNSPLH
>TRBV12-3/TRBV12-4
ASSLLGTSYGYT
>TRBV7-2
ASSLGPGSGANVLT
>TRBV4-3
ASSQDWLRSYEQY
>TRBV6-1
ASRPTGFEETQY
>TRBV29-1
SVVPNTGELF
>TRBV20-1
SAPGQDNYGYT
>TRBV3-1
ASSQAAAVSEQY
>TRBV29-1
SAHLTENIQY
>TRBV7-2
ASSLRTGGMVAKNIQY
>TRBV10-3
AISESSLGETQY
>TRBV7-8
ASSLALGGYTEAF
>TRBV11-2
ASTYLGGLTIY
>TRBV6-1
ASSSLLGLADTGELF
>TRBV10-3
AISVDSKRSEAF
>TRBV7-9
ASAQVQGDAEAF
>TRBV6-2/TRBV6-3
ASSNRRGRSYGYT
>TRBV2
ASSEAVANYGYT
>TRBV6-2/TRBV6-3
ATLDRTNIQY
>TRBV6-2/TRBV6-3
ASKGKENTEAF
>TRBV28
ASSAPRSSYEQY
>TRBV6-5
ASRLDRAIRGSQPQH
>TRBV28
ASSFRDYGYT
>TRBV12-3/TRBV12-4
LGSPGNTIY
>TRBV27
ASSLATSSYEQY
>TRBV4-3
ASSQEAGTGVVNYGYT
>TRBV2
ASSEVEGTEAF
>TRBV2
ASRSYRGNSPLH
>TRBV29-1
SASTSGSFYEQY
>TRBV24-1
ATSDRGQGAGETQY
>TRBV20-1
SARGAGGNTEAF
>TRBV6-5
ASSYGAGTGELF
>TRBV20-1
SAIGRDFTYEQY
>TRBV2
ASREQGAGNQPQH
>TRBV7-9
ASSPQGSLGYT
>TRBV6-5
ASSWAAGGAYNEQF
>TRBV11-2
ASSRQGVWYEQY
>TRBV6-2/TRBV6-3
ASSPNRENTEAF
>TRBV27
ASRAGSGTRGKETQY
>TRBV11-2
ASKDRPLSNTEAF